The 16 T cell receptor beta chains presented below share a single source sample, sequenced in a study of blood T cell repertoires in COVID-19 (dated by TCRdb to 2018 to 2021). Library prep was done by the immunoSEQ multiplex PCR assay. Imported from immuneACCESS, the table was reduced by TCRdb to in-frame sequences with V and J called. These copies leave out some clones; in studies compared against another copy, an unresolved V gene accounts for under half, and the cause of the remainder is not known. Across this sample there are fewer than 120,000 clones, with about 75% seen only once. Of the sample, 16% is held by the ten largest clones. Material for sequencing was peripheral blood. The receptors here all came from a woman of 80 years or more with active or convalescent COVID-19.

This clone was observed many times. The chain links TRBV7-9 to TRBJ2-1; the match to TRBD2 covers 14 bases. This CDR3 spans 17 amino acids. The V gene's germline CDR1 is SEHNR and CDR2 FQNEAQ (reference sequence). V lost 4 bases, J lost 7 bases, and 9 bases stayed unmatched. CDR3 coding DNA: TGTGCCAGCAGCTCCCAACGGGGACTAGCGGGAGTTAATGAGCAGTTCTTC. Protein: CASSSQRGLAGVNEQFF. Drawing the rest from reference TRBV7-9 and TRBJ2-1, the complete variable domain is DTGVSQNPRHKITKRGQNVTFRCDPISEHNRLYWYRQTLGQGPEFLTYFQNEAQLEKSRLLSDRFSAERPKGSFSTLEIQRTEQGDSAMYLCASSSQRGLAGVNEQFFGPGTRLTVL.

V gene TRBV6-2 or TRBV6-3 combines with J gene TRBJ2-1, with 9 bases matching TRBD2. The germline gives CDR1 MNHEY, CDR2 SVGEGT. This CDR3 is 16 amino acids long. The ends lost 4 bases at V and 4 bases at J; junction bases unmatched: 8. The CDR3 loop reads CASSSHSGRPYNEQFF. CDR3 coding DNA: TGTGCCAGCAGTTCCCATAGCGGGAGACCATACAATGAGCAGTTCTTC.

This clone was counted once. This chain joins TRBV11-1 and TRBJ2-5; D not certain. V was cut by 2 bases and J by 1 base, with 8 bases left in between. The CDR3 consists of 14 residues. The germline V gene encodes CDR1 SGHAT and CDR2 FQDESV (reference sequence). The CDR3 DNA follows: TGTGCCAGCAGCTTATCCTACTTCCAAGAGACCCAGTACTTC. This encodes CASSLSYFQETQYF.

CDR3 DNA: TGTGCCAGCAGCTTGGACAGGGTGGGGATGAACACTGAAGCTTTCTTT. Amino acid sequence: CASSLDRVGMNTEAFF. The J gene is TRBJ1-1, the V gene TRBV5-4, with a possible D match to TRBD1 (6 bases). CDR3 length equals 16 residues. The germline V and J ends were trimmed by 0 bases and 0 bases, with 12 bases remaining between them. Germline CDR1 reads SGHNT; CDR2 reads YYREEE (reference sequence).

The CDR3, as DNA: TGCGCCAGCAGCTTGGGACAGGGCAGGGAGACCCAGTACTTC. The encoded protein is CASSLGQGRETQYF. The genes are TRBV5-1 and TRBJ2-5; 7 nucleotides match TRBD1. The CDR3 is 14 residues long. The V gene end was trimmed by 0 bases and the J gene end by 5 bases; junction bases not matched to a gene: 4. CDR1 SGHRS and CDR2 YFSETQ come from the germline V gene.

A few counts support this clone. This chain connects TRBV5-6 to TRBJ1-1, with D hard to call. Trimming cost V 0 bases and J 0 bases, with 18 bases left between them. Germline V lookup: CDR1 SGHDT, CDR2 YYEEEE. CDR3 length: 18 amino acids. The CDR3 sequence is CASSLAGRIVPMNTEAFF. The CDR3 DNA follows: TGTGCCAGCAGCTTGGCTGGCAGGATAGTCCCCATGAACACTGAAGCTTTCTTT.

This chain links TRBV4-1 with TRBJ2-7; 8 positions match TRBD2. Germline V gene lookup returns CDR1 MGHRA and CDR2 YSYEKL. The V and J ends lost 4 bases and 2 bases, in that order; junction bases with no gene match: 7. CDR3 length: 15 amino acids. As DNA, the CDR3 is TGCGCCAGCAGCCCGGTGAGACTAGCGACCTACGAGCAGTACTTC. This encodes CASSPVRLATYEQYF.

V usage is TRBV7-3 and J usage is TRBJ2-3; 8 nucleotides align to TRBD2. This CDR3 has 16 amino acids. Germline-derived CDR1 and CDR2 are SGHTA and FQGTGA. J lost 4 bases, V lost 5 bases, and 11 bases had no gene match. Here the CDR3 DNA reads TGTGCCAGCAGCCCCGCAGCGGGAGTCTTTGCAGATACGCAGTATTTT. It specifies CASSPAAGVFADTQYF.

The gene calls are TRBV5-1 and TRBJ2-7; D is unresolved. The V and J ends lost 6 bases and 3 bases respectively, with 7 bases between them. The CDR3 extends over 11 amino acids. CDR1 is SGHRS, CDR2 YFSETQ, per germline. The CDR3 is CASKRDYEQYF. CDR3 DNA: TGCGCCAGCAAGAGAGACTACGAGCAGTACTTC.

V usage is TRBV2 and J usage is TRBJ2-7, with D hard to call. Trimming pared 0 bases from V and 2 bases from J, leaving 5 bases between. Germline V gene lookup returns CDR1 SNHLY and CDR2 FYNNEI. This CDR3 region has 13 residues. The CDR3 protein is CASSEATAYEQYF. In DNA, the CDR3 is TGTGCCAGCAGTGAAGCTACAGCCTACGAGCAGTACTTC.

This sequence joins TRBV7-2 and TRBJ1-2, with TRBD1 matching over 7 bases. Germline trimming cut 0 bases from V and 4 bases from J; bases unmatched to any gene: 5. The CDR3 sequence is 15 residues long. Germline V gives CDR1 SGHTA, CDR2 FQGNSA. CDR3 bases: TGTGCCAGCAGCTTAGCCCCAGGGGGGTTCTATGGCTACACCTTC. Its translation is CASSLAPGGFYGYTF.

CDR3 in DNA: TGTGCCAGCAGCTTTACTAGCGGGAGTCGGTACGAGCAGTACTTC. Translated, it gives CASSFTSGSRYEQYF. The chain combines TRBV5-6 with TRBJ2-7; 11 nucleotides align to TRBD2. J lost 4 bases, V lost 2 bases, and 5 bases had no gene match. The CDR3 is made up of 15 amino acids. CDR1 is SGHDT and CDR2 is YYEEEE in the germline V gene.

The rearrangement joins TRBV7-2 to TRBJ2-3; tentatively, D is TRBD2 (7 bases). The V and J ends lost 0 bases and 0 bases respectively, with 10 bases between them. From germline, CDR1 is SGHTA and CDR2 FQGNSA. The CDR3 length is 16 residues. The CDR3 spells CASSLARGPSTDTQYF. In nucleotides, the CDR3 is TGTGCCAGCAGCTTAGCGCGGGGGCCTAGCACAGATACGCAGTATTTT.

This chain connects TRBV28 to TRBJ2-7, with TRBD2 matching 8 bases. This CDR3 is 14 amino acids long. CDR1 and CDR2 (germline): MDHEN, SYDVKM. Germline trimming cut 10 bases from V and 1 base from J; bases unmatched to any gene: 9. For the CDR3, the DNA is TGTGCCATCAAAGGGACTAGTAATTCCTACGAGCAGTACTTC. Protein sequence: CAIKGTSNSYEQYF.

The chain recombines TRBV25-1 with TRBJ2-3, with D possibly matching TRBD2 (7 bases). Germline CDR1 MGHDK, CDR2 SYGVNS. Trimming pared 1 base from V and 4 bases from J, leaving 9 bases between. The CDR3 length is 14 residues. The CDR3 here is CASSESGGSDTQYF. The DNA for the CDR3 is TGTGCCAGCAGTGAATCGGGGGGCTCAGATACGCAGTATTTT.

The chain is built from TRBV9 and TRBJ2-6, with D maybe TRBD1 (6 bases). CDR1 and CDR2 from the germline V gene are SGDLS and YYNGEE. The CDR3 runs 16 residues. Trimming removed 0 bases at V and 2 bases at J, with 9 bases between. The CDR3, as DNA: TGTGCCAGCAGCGTAGTGGGGGCGGCTGGGGCCAACGTCCTGACTTTC. It specifies CASSVVGAAGANVLTF.